Listed below are T cell receptor beta chains from one sample, sequenced in a study of T cells expressing NK-cell markers. TCRdb re-called the 5' RACE reads; one entry per CDR3 protein, DNA not given. Its listing shows hundreds of thousands of distinct CDR3 sequences. What was sequenced was blood T cells: a sorted CD56 or NKG2C T cell subset, CD4+ or CD8+ T cells, or bulk PBMC T cells (not recorded which). The receptor set was obtained from a woman aged 18 to 75 in good health. The CDR3 runs from the conserved cysteine through the conserved F or W.

J gene | CDR3 length | V gene | CDR3 protein
TRBJ2-5 | 13 | TRBV12-3/TRBV12-4 | CATGGGYQETQYF
TRBJ1-6 | 15 | TRBV4-3 | CASSPLPTGSSPLHF
TRBJ2-5 | 16 | TRBV20-1 | CSASSSGEQRQETQYF
TRBJ2-5 | 14 | TRBV7-8 | CASSLTQGSLTQYF
TRBJ2-1 | 15 | TRBV12-3/TRBV12-4 | CASSPHQGGRGEQFF
TRBJ2-1 | 15 | TRBV20-1 | CSAMSHKGTYNEQFF
TRBJ2-1 | 13 | TRBV29-1 | CSSSSGRANEQFF
TRBJ2-7 | 12 | TRBV6-2/TRBV6-3 | CASSSSDTKQYF
TRBJ2-3 | 12 | TRBV20-1 | CSASMVADTQYF
TRBJ1-2 | 14 | TRBV7-2 | CASSPETGTYGYTF
TRBJ2-1 | 18 | TRBV27 | CASSPRTGGHPSYNEQFF
TRBJ2-7 | 13 | TRBV20-1 | CSGPGRISYEQYF
TRBJ2-7 | 15 | TRBV6-2/TRBV6-3 | CASSYPGPPSYEQYF
TRBJ1-6 | 14 | TRBV7-3 | CASSLQGGNSPLHF
TRBJ2-5 | 16 | TRBV11-2 | CASSWIRDRGAETQYF
TRBJ1-2 | 15 | TRBV19 | CASTTGGKTNYGYTF
TRBJ2-7 | 14 | TRBV7-2 | CASSYRQGPSEQYF
TRBJ1-6 | 13 | TRBV9 | CASSAGGDSPLHF
TRBJ2-1 | 14 | TRBV6-2/TRBV6-3 | CASSYEGPYNEQFF
TRBJ2-1 | 21 | TRBV20-1 | CSARGDSVWTSGGASYNEQFF
TRBJ2-1 | 13 | TRBV12-3/TRBV12-4 | CASTPGGNNEQFF
TRBJ1-1 | 12 | TRBV6-2/TRBV6-3 | CASSYSNTEAFF
TRBJ2-5 | 17 | TRBV18 | CASSSTKPEWGRETQYF
TRBJ1-1 | 14 | TRBV10-1 | CASSDGASHTEAFF
TRBJ1-1 | 13 | TRBV5-1 | CASSMPPITEAFF
TRBJ2-3 | 13 | TRBV9 | CASSVGSTDTQYF
TRBJ2-1 | 15 | TRBV12-3/TRBV12-4 | CASRGDQAPHNEQFF
TRBJ1-1 | 13 | TRBV12-3/TRBV12-4 | CAVGQSSGTEAFF
TRBJ2-2 | 17 | TRBV9 | CASSVGPRGLGTGELFF
TRBJ2-7 | 13 | TRBV29-1 | CSVETLGTYEQYF
TRBJ2-2 | 13 | TRBV11-2 | CASSLVFPGELFF
TRBJ1-4 | 16 | TRBV5-1 | CASSLGWSTTNEKLFF
TRBJ2-3 | 16 | TRBV20-1 | CSAGLQGATSTDTQYF
TRBJ2-7 | 15 | TRBV12-2 | CASRLTMRGPYEQYF
TRBJ1-3 | 15 | TRBV12-3/TRBV12-4 | CASSDDRGSGNTIYF
TRBJ2-3 | 16 | TRBV15 | CATSIEDRRGAGTQYF
TRBJ1-5 | 13 | TRBV12-3/TRBV12-4 | CASSFGVRQPQHF
TRBJ2-3 | 13 | TRBV6-2/TRBV6-3 | CASMGGRTDTQYF
TRBJ1-2 | 13 | TRBV29-1 | CSALQGADYGYTF
TRBJ1-2 | 15 | TRBV15 | CATSNPRVGSYGYTF